Below are 22 T cell receptor beta chains sequenced from a single sample in a study of blood T cell repertoires in COVID-19. The assay was immunoSEQ multiplex PCR, and TCRdb's table has in-frame clones only and misses some. The table records 160,000 or so clones, approximately 80% of them present only once. Sequencing was performed on peripheral blood. These receptors originate from a human donor in a cohort sampled during active COVID-19.

Only a few counts were recorded for this clone. The rearrangement uses TRBV7-2 and TRBJ1-2, with a possible D match to TRBD1 (6 bases). Germline V gene lookup returns CDR1 SGHTA and CDR2 FQGNSA. This CDR3 region has 13 residues. V shed 3 bases and J shed 5 bases, with 10 bases lying between them. The CDR3 reads CASSLDSYYGYTF. In DNA, the CDR3 is TGTGCCAGCAGCTTGGACAGCTATTATGGCTACACCTTC. The whole variable domain, filled in from reference TRBV7-2 and TRBJ1-2, reads GAGVSQSPSNKVTEKGKDVELRCDPISGHTALYWYRQSLGQGLEFLIYFQGNSAPDKSGLPSDRFSAERTGGSVSTLTIQRTQQEDSAVYLCASSLDSYYGYTFGSGTRLTVV.

This chain joins TRBV6-6 and TRBJ2-4; TRBD1 agrees at 9 bases. Looked up from germline, CDR1 is MNHNY and CDR2 is SVGAGI (reference sequence). The CDR3 is 16 residues long. Germline trimming cut 6 bases from V and 3 bases from J; bases unmatched to any gene: 9. CDR3 residues: CASSRQGVVDKNIQYF. CDR3 bases: TGTGCCAGCAGCCGACAGGGGGTCGTAGACAAAAACATTCAGTACTTC.

V is TRBV5-8 and J is TRBJ2-7; D is unresolved. Germline V gives CDR1 SGHTS, CDR2 YDEGEE. The CDR3 has 14 residues. Between the trimmed V and J ends, which lost 4 bases and 3 bases, there was a span of 14 bases. For the CDR3, the DNA is TGTGCCAGCAGCACAACCGATAACGTCTACGAGCAGTACTTC. It yields the protein CASSTTDNVYEQYF.

The rearrangement joins TRBV10-3 to TRBJ2-3, with a weak D call TRBD2 (6 bases). The CDR3 length is 13 residues. Germline V CDR1 and CDR2: ENHRY, SYGVKD. Deletions cut 8 bases from V and 2 bases from J, with 11 bases between. The CDR3 here is CAIRLGTTDTQYF. CDR3 in DNA: TGTGCCATCCGACTAGGGACCACAGATACGCAGTATTTT.

The chain employs TRBV25-1 and TRBJ1-1; D remains unclear. Germline V gives CDR1 MGHDK, CDR2 SYGVNS. The V and J ends lost 7 bases and 0 bases respectively, with 3 bases between them. This CDR3 is built from 11 residues. CDR3 in amino acids: CASTVNTEAFF. The CDR3 coding sequence is TGTGCCAGCACGGTGAACACTGAAGCTTTCTTT.

This chain uses TRBV7-8 with TRBJ1-3, with TRBD1 matching 7 bases. The germline CDR1 and CDR2 sequences are SGHVS and FQNEAQ. V shed 5 bases and J 1 base; nucleotides not matched to a gene: 2. The CDR3 has 14 amino acids. This CDR3 reads CASSKQGSGNTIYF. CDR3 DNA sequence: TGTGCCAGCAGCAAACAGGGGTCTGGAAACACCATATATTTT.

The rearrangement links TRBV9 to TRBJ1-6; perhaps TRBD1 as D (5 bases). CDR3 length: 17 amino acids. Germline CDR1 reads SGDLS; CDR2 reads YYNGEE. V shed 3 bases and J shed 0 bases, with 13 bases lying between them. In DNA form, the CDR3 reads TGTGCCAGCAGCGGACAGCTACAGAGCTCCTATAATTCACCCCTCCACTTT. Its translation is CASSGQLQSSYNSPLHF.

V usage is TRBV5-6 and J usage is TRBJ2-4, with 7 bases lining up with TRBD1. Trimming at V came to 0 bases and at J to 9 bases, leaving 6 bases not matched to a gene. The CDR3 runs to 14 residues. The germline gives CDR1 SGHDT, CDR2 YYEEEE. In nucleotides, the CDR3 is TGTGCCAGCAGCTTGGAGACAGGGAGAGCCATTCAGTACTTC. Protein: CASSLETGRAIQYF.

V and J are TRBV19 and TRBJ1-5; tentatively, D is TRBD1 (6 bases). The V gene's germline CDR1 is LNHDA and CDR2 SQIVND (reference sequence). CDR3 length: 17 amino acids. The V end was cut by 0 bases, the J end by 6 bases, with 18 bases between. CDR3 protein: CASSIDMGQGYRQPQHF. In DNA form, the CDR3 reads TGTGCCAGTAGTATAGATATGGGGCAGGGGTATCGTCAGCCCCAGCATTTT.

This clone was detected only once. V usage is TRBV4-1 and J usage is TRBJ1-5; D is undetermined. CDR1 MGHRA and CDR2 YSYEKL come from the germline V gene. The CDR3 has 17 amino acids. Trimming removed 2 bases at V and 1 base at J, with 15 bases between. Here the CDR3 reads CASSQSRGTGSNQPQHF. The CDR3 coding sequence is TGCGCCAGCAGCCAATCACGGGGAACGGGAAGCAATCAGCCCCAGCATTTT.

The genes are TRBV7-2 and TRBJ2-7; D may be TRBD1 (6 bases). The CDR3 is made up of 15 amino acids. Trimming shortened V by 6 bases and J by 4 bases, and 19 bases separated the two germline ends. Germline V gene lookup returns CDR1 SGHTA and CDR2 FQGNSA. The CDR3 region is CASRQSGDKLYEQYF. In nucleotides, the CDR3 is TGTGCCAGCAGACAAAGTGGGGACAAACTTTACGAGCAGTACTTC.

This chain uses TRBV4-3 with TRBJ2-7; D unclear. Between the trimmed V and J ends, which lost 0 bases and 4 bases, there was a span of 13 bases. This CDR3 has 15 amino acids. Germline V gives CDR1 LGHNA, CDR2 YSLEER. The chain's CDR3 is CASSQDPQTVYEQYF. The CDR3 region has the DNA TGCGCCAGCAGCCAAGATCCGCAAACTGTATACGAGCAGTACTTC.

The rearrangement uses TRBV5-1 and TRBJ1-5; possible D gene TRBD1, 6 bases. The CDR3 contains 14 residues. The V gene lost 4 bases and the J gene lost 4 bases, with 12 bases spanning the gap. The V gene's germline CDR1 is SGHRS and CDR2 YFSETQ. CDR3 in DNA: TGCGCCAGCAGCCCCGAGGGGGGGAATCAGCCCCAGCATTTT. Translated, it gives CASSPEGGNQPQHF. The full variable domain, completed using reference TRBV5-1 and TRBJ1-5, is KAGVTQTPRYLIKTRGQQVTLSCSPISGHRSVSWYQQTPGQGLQFLFEYFSETQRNKGNFPGRFSGRQFSNSRSEMNVSTLELGDSALYLCASSPEGGNQPQHFGDGTRLSIL.

This chain joins TRBV7-9 and TRBJ1-2, with 7 bases that match TRBD1. The germline CDR1 and CDR2 sequences are SEHNR and FQNEAQ (reference sequence). The trim removed 5 bases at V and 5 bases at J, leaving 8 bases unmatched. The CDR3 sequence is 14 residues long. For the CDR3, the DNA is TGTGCCAGCAGCCCCCAGACAGGGCGGTATGGCTACACCTTC. It codes for CASSPQTGRYGYTF.

The chain employs TRBV7-9 and TRBJ2-7, with 7 bases fitting TRBD1. CDR1 and CDR2 (germline): SEHNR, FQNEAQ (reference sequence). This CDR3 comprises 14 residues. V dropped 1 base and J dropped 7; count of bases not matched to a gene: 7. The CDR3 here is CASSLDRGAGEQYF. For the CDR3, the DNA is TGTGCCAGCAGCTTAGACAGGGGCGCAGGGGAGCAGTACTTC.

The CDR3 DNA reads TGCGCCAGCAGCGAAGGACAGGGGGTTATTAACACTGAAGCTTTCTTT. Protein: CASSEGQGVINTEAFF. The chain links TRBV5-1 to TRBJ1-1; 10 bases fit TRBD1. Germline CDR1 and CDR2: SGHRS and YFSETQ. The V gene end was trimmed by 4 bases and the J gene end by 2 bases; junction bases not matched to a gene: 8. CDR3 length equals 16 residues.

CDR3 region: CASKWTGNEKLFF. CDR3 nucleotides: TGTGCCAGTAAATGGACAGGCAATGAAAAACTGTTTTTT. The chain has TRBV2 and TRBJ1-4; 7 positions match TRBD1. V was pared by 9 bases and J by 5 bases, with 6 bases of the junction left unmatched. CDR3 length: 13 residues. The germline V gene encodes CDR1 SNHLY and CDR2 FYNNEI.

This clone was seen only a few times. The rearrangement joins TRBV2 to TRBJ1-4, with a weak D call TRBD1 (5 bases). The V gene lost 4 bases and the J gene lost 5 bases, with 8 bases spanning the gap. The CDR3 totals 13 residues. Germline lookup yields CDR1 SNHLY and CDR2 FYNNEI. In DNA form, the CDR3 reads TGTGCCAGCAGTGGACAGCTGAATGAAAAACTGTTTTTT. Translation gives CASSGQLNEKLFF.

This chain links TRBV27 with TRBJ1-2, with D perhaps matching TRBD1 (5 bases). Per germline, CDR1 MNHEY and CDR2 SMNVEV (reference sequence). Trimming removed 2 bases at V and 7 bases at J, with 11 bases between. The CDR3 consists of 13 residues. CDR3 sequence reads: CASSLRGTVGYTF. In DNA, the CDR3 is TGTGCCAGCAGTTTAAGGGGTACTGTTGGCTACACCTTC.

The J gene is TRBJ1-2, the V gene TRBV6-1; no clear D gene. Germline values: CDR1 MNHNS, CDR2 SASEGT. This CDR3 spans 12 amino acids. V lost 3 bases, J lost 4 bases, and 6 bases lay in between. The CDR3 loop is CASSDTSYGYTF. The DNA of the CDR3 is TGTGCCAGCAGTGACACCAGCTATGGCTACACCTTC.

The V and J genes are TRBV28 and TRBJ2-5; 7 bases fit TRBD1. Germline loops: CDR1 MDHEN, CDR2 SYDVKM. The length of the CDR3 is 18 residues. The junction had 19 bases not matched to a gene; V was cut back by 4 bases and J by 5 bases. The CDR3 here is CASSSSLHLKYRGETQYF. The CDR3 DNA reads as TGTGCCAGCAGTTCCTCCCTTCATCTGAAATACAGGGGCGAGACCCAGTACTTC.

V and J are TRBV25-1 and TRBJ1-5, with no clear D. The germline V gene encodes CDR1 MGHDK and CDR2 SYGVNS. V shed 2 bases and J shed 3 bases, with 8 bases lying between them. The CDR3 length is 14 residues. The CDR3 protein is CASSETGFNQPQHF. DNA for the CDR3: TGTGCCAGCAGTGAAACGGGGTTCAATCAGCCCCAGCATTTT.